The entry that follows covers one TCR beta chain sequence. As yet, its antigen is unknown. The V gene's germline CDR1 is SGHTA and CDR2 FQGNSA. The CDR3 has 14 residues. V shed 4 bases and J shed 4 bases, with 13 bases lying between them. The data stem from a study of beta chain features in type 1 diabetes. For the study at large: Patients did not differ from healthy donors in age, gender or cell yield. Study-level findings and limits: A pattern of fewer insertions and more deletions at VDJ junctions was seen in type 1 diabetes patients. Patients with Type 1 diabetes showed moderately but significantly shorter TCRB CDR3s in all four CD4+ subsets.

All of the isolated RNA was reverse transcribed, so expressed TCRB transcripts were sequenced. Mean read depth for naive, central memory and regulatory T cell samples was several million reads. The protocol was immunoSEQ multiplex PCR, while the TCRdb copy is restricted to in-frame clones and leaves out a portion. Of a few hundred thousand clones listed, 15% are singletons. It was via CD45RO/CCR7/CD25/CD127/CD95/CD27 that CD4+ naive, central memory, regulatory and stem cell-like memory cells were sorted. Sequenced: naive CD4+ T cells from blood. The sequence derives from a man younger than 30 with type 1 diabetes. V usage is TRBV7-2 and J usage is TRBJ1-2, with TRBD1 as a possible D gene (6 bases). The CDR3 bases are TGTGCCAGCAGCTCCGGTACAGGGAGCTATGGCTACACCTTC. Translated: CASSSGTGSYGYTF.